The 20 T cell receptor beta chains listed next were all sequenced from one sample in a study of blood T cell repertoires in COVID-19. Data came from immunoSEQ multiplex PCR; TCRdb stores just in-frame clones and leaves some out. This table has fewer than 250,000 clones, roughly nine tenths appearing once. Sequences were obtained from peripheral blood. These receptors originate from a woman in her forties or fifties with acute or convalescent COVID-19.

The V gene is TRBV29-1, the J gene TRBJ1-4; D is undetermined. The CDR3 has 12 amino acids. CDR1 is SQVTM and CDR2 is ANQGSEA in the germline V gene. The V end was cut by 6 bases, the J end by 4 bases, with 9 bases between. In DNA, the CDR3 is TGCAGCGTCGTGTCGGGTAATGAAAAACTGTTTTTT. Its translation: CSVVSGNEKLFF.

The chain combines TRBV5-1 with TRBJ2-1; 13 positions agree with TRBD2. Unmatched junction bases numbered 14, after V lost 7 bases and J lost 7 bases. The CDR3 covers 17 residues. Germline V gene sequence: CDR1 SGHRS, CDR2 YFSETQ. The CDR3 coding sequence is TGCGCCAGCGGTCCTAGACTAGCGGGAGGCCCGGGGAATGAGCAGTTCTTC. Translated: CASGPRLAGGPGNEQFF.

The V gene is TRBV19, the J gene TRBJ2-1; 13 positions agree with TRBD2. V gave up 0 bases and J gave up 10 bases; unmatched junction bases: 18. Looked up from germline, CDR1 is LNHDA and CDR2 is SQIVND (reference sequence). The CDR3 runs to 20 residues. The CDR3 loop reads CASSIDWARLAGGGSREQFF. In nucleotides, the CDR3 is TGTGCCAGTAGTATAGACTGGGCTCGACTAGCGGGGGGTGGGAGCAGGGAGCAGTTCTTC.

The chain recombines TRBV27 with TRBJ1-4, with unresolved D. Germline loops: CDR1 MNHEY, CDR2 SMNVEV (reference sequence). Between the trimmed V and J ends, which lost 4 bases and 0 bases, there was a span of 12 bases. This CDR3 contains 16 residues. The CDR3 coding sequence is TGTGCCAGCAGTTCCGACATATACGCAACTAATGAAAAACTGTTTTTT. It translates to CASSSDIYATNEKLFF.

The chain employs TRBV3-1 (or the pseudogene TRBV3-2) and TRBJ2-5; tentative D call: TRBD2 (5 bases). This CDR3 spans 13 amino acids. Trimming left V 7 bases short and J 2 bases short, with 11 bases between. CDR1 is LGHDT, CDR2 YNNKEL, per germline (reference sequence). DNA for the CDR3: TGTGCCAGCAAGAACCCGGGGCAAGAGACCCAGTACTTC. It is translated as CASKNPGQETQYF.

This clone was observed a single time. The chain combines TRBV29-1 with TRBJ1-1; maybe TRBD1 (6 bases). The germline V gene has CDR1 SQVTM and CDR2 ANQGSEA. Trimming left V 4 bases short and J 1 base short, with 10 bases between. The CDR3 is 13 amino acids. CDR3 coding DNA: TGCAGCGTTGTGGGGGCTACGAACACTGAAGCTTTCTTT. As protein: CSVVGATNTEAFF.

The chain links TRBV6-5 to TRBJ2-2; 10 bases map to TRBD1. The CDR3 runs to 15 residues. V was pared by 6 bases and J by 3 bases, with 4 bases of the junction left unmatched. Germline V CDR1 and CDR2: MNHEY, SVGAGI. CDR3 loop: CASRADRGDTGELFF. CDR3 DNA: TGTGCCAGCAGGGCGGACAGGGGGGACACCGGGGAGCTGTTTTTT.

The count of this clone is one. This chain links TRBV6-5 with TRBJ2-3; no clear D gene. CDR3 size: 14 residues. CDR1 MNHEY and CDR2 SVGAGI come from the germline V gene. V was trimmed by 5 bases and J by 4 bases, leaving 13 bases between them. The CDR3 is CASSPPASPDTQYF. The CDR3 DNA reads TGTGCCAGCAGTCCACCCGCGAGCCCAGATACGCAGTATTTT.

This clone was observed a single time. This rearrangement joins TRBV11-3 to TRBJ1-1; D remains ambiguous. The germline CDR1 and CDR2 sequences are SGHNT and YENEEA. Trimming cost V 0 bases and J 8 bases, with 7 bases left between them. This CDR3 has 12 amino acids. The CDR3 sequence is CASSLEEVEAFF. The CDR3 nucleotides read TGTGCCAGCAGCTTAGAGGAGGTCGAAGCTTTCTTT.

The chain couples TRBV9 to TRBJ2-2; possibly TRBD2 for D (5 bases). The CDR3 covers 16 residues. V was pared by 1 base and J by 0 bases, with 10 bases between. From germline, CDR1 is SGDLS and CDR2 YYNGEE. DNA of the CDR3: TGTGCCAGCAGCGTAACTACCGGGACGAACACCGGGGAGCTGTTTTTT. Amino acid sequence: CASSVTTGTNTGELFF.

The chain couples TRBV18 to TRBJ2-2; 8 nucleotides match TRBD2. Germline V gene data show CDR1 as KGHSH and CDR2 as LQKENI. V lost 3 bases to trimming and J lost 3 bases; unmatched junction nucleotides: 9. This CDR3 contains 17 residues. The CDR3 region has the DNA TGTGCCAGCTCACCGTTTGACGGGGGGGCCGACACCGGGGAGCTGTTTTTT. Residues: CASSPFDGGADTGELFF. Variable domain in full (rest from reference TRBV18 and TRBJ2-2): NAGVMQNPRHLVRRRGQEARLRCSPMKGHSHVYWYRQLPEEGLKFMVYLQKENIIDESGMPKERFSAEFPKEGPSILRIQQVVRGDSAAYFCASSPFDGGADTGELFFGEGSRLTVL.

This sequence joins TRBV5-1 and TRBJ2-1, with TRBD2 matching 10 bases. The CDR3 is 15 amino acids. Germline V gene sequence: CDR1 SGHRS, CDR2 YFSETQ. V gave up 6 bases and J gave up 5 bases; unmatched junction bases: 8. This chain's CDR3 is CASTYLAGEHNEQFF. CDR3 sequence (DNA): TGCGCCAGCACCTATCTAGCGGGGGAACACAATGAGCAGTTCTTC. The whole variable domain, filled in from reference TRBV5-1 and TRBJ2-1, reads KAGVTQTPRYLIKTRGQQVTLSCSPISGHRSVSWYQQTPGQGLQFLFEYFSETQRNKGNFPGRFSGRQFSNSRSEMNVSTLELGDSALYLCASTYLAGEHNEQFFGPGTRLTVL.

V usage is TRBV5-1 and J usage is TRBJ2-1; weak D call: TRBD2 (6 bases). Trimming took off 3 bases at V and 1 base at J, with 14 bases between the two ends. This CDR3 comprises 16 residues. Germline lookup yields CDR1 SGHRS and CDR2 YFSETQ. CDR3 amino acids: CASSYTGVWSYNEQFF. CDR3 DNA sequence: TGCGCCAGCAGCTACACGGGAGTATGGTCCTACAATGAGCAGTTCTTC.

This chain joins TRBV11-2 and TRBJ2-3, with TRBD2 identical over 7 bases. The germline gives CDR1 SGHAT, CDR2 FQNNGV. CDR3 length: 17 amino acids. With V trimmed by 2 bases and J by 1 base, 9 bases remained unmatched. CDR3 coding DNA: TGTGCCAGCAGCTTAATGGTGCGGGGGAGCCGCACAGATACGCAGTATTTT. Its protein is CASSLMVRGSRTDTQYF.

This clone was observed once. This chain uses TRBV4-2 with TRBJ2-3; D uncertain. The CDR3 length is 15 residues. Trimming removed 0 bases at V and 2 bases at J, with 9 bases between. From germline, CDR1 is LGHNA and CDR2 YNFKEQ. The DNA for the CDR3 is TGTGCCAGCAGCCAAGAGAAAGACTTCACAGATACGCAGTATTTT. Protein product: CASSQEKDFTDTQYF.

This clone was observed many times. The chain uses TRBV19 and TRBJ1-4, with 9 bases fitting TRBD1. The germline V gene encodes CDR1 LNHDA and CDR2 SQIVND (reference sequence). The length of the CDR3 is 15 residues. J was trimmed by 1 base and V by 5 bases; bases with no gene match: 2. CDR3 loop: CASSLTGGTNEKLFF. The CDR3, as DNA: TGTGCCAGTAGTTTGACAGGGGGAACTAATGAAAAACTGTTTTTT.

The V and J genes are TRBV5-1 and TRBJ1-4; 8 nucleotides line up with TRBD1. V shed 3 bases and J 7 bases; nucleotides not matched to a gene: 8. Germline assignment: CDR1 SGHRS and CDR2 YFSETQ. The CDR3 is 15 amino acids. CDR3 residues: CASSYGNRGAEKLFF. In DNA form, the CDR3 reads TGCGCCAGCAGCTACGGGAACAGGGGGGCTGAAAAACTGTTTTTT.

V is TRBV19 and J is TRBJ1-2; 8 positions match TRBD1. Germline lookup yields CDR1 LNHDA and CDR2 SQIVND (reference sequence). The CDR3 consists of 14 residues. Trimming took 5 bases from V and 1 from J; bases not matched to a gene: 3. The CDR3, as DNA: TGTGCCAGTAGTCGCGACAGGGGTAACTATGGCTACACCTTC. Translation gives CASSRDRGNYGYTF.

This rearrangement joins TRBV7-8 to TRBJ2-1; possible D gene TRBD1, 6 bases. Germline loops: CDR1 SGHVS, CDR2 FQNEAQ. V lost 4 bases to trimming and J lost 4 bases, with 8 bases between them. This CDR3 has 13 residues. CDR3 loop: CASSWGLYNEQFF. In DNA form, the CDR3 reads TGTGCCAGCAGCTGGGGGCTATACAATGAGCAGTTCTTC.

This chain links TRBV11-3 with TRBJ1-1, with 7 bases identical to TRBD1. Germline V CDR1 and CDR2: SGHNT, YENEEA. The CDR3 has 13 amino acids. The ends lost 2 bases at V and 5 bases at J; junction bases unmatched: 2. DNA of the CDR3: TGTGCCAGCAGCTTACAGGGGGGAACTGAAGCTTTCTTT. It specifies CASSLQGGTEAFF.